The rows below give T cell receptor beta chains drawn from one sample of a study of cytotoxic CD8 clonotypes in ibrutinib-treated CLL. Produced via immunoSEQ multiplex PCR; TCRdb's table is partial and in-frame only. The table records 20,000 to 30,000 clones, approximately 71% of them present only once. The material sequenced was PBMCs, taken after 12 months of ibrutinib treatment. All receptors come from a human donor with chronic lymphocytic leukemia. CDR3s include the opening cysteine and the closing phenylalanine or tryptophan. A D gene is named only where the DNA matches it firmly. Not all rows give a size; the values are once, few, many and, for expanded clones, a class.

clone_size,j_call,d_call,v_call,cdr3_aa,cdr3_nt
-,TRBJ2-7,-,TRBV7-9,CAVDPHGEQYF,TGTGCCGTGGATCCCCATGGCGAGCAGTACTTC
-,TRBJ2-7,TRBD2,TRBV28,CASKGRGGNSYEQYF,TGTGCCAGCAAAGGGCGCGGGGGGAACTCCTACGAGCAGTACTTC
-,TRBJ2-5,TRBD2,TRBV7-2,CASSLGIGGGLTQYF,TGTGCCAGCAGCTTAGGGATCGGGGGGGGCCTGACCCAGTACTTC
-,TRBJ2-1,-,TRBV5-1,CASSLDGSYNEQFF,TGCGCCAGCAGCTTGGATGGGTCCTACAATGAGCAGTTCTTC
few,TRBJ1-5,-,TRBV19,CASSMGRSRHQPQHF,TGTGCCAGTAGTATGGGCAGGTCCCGCCATCAGCCCCAGCATTTT
-,TRBJ1-2,-,TRBV5-6,CASSPPRRGGGYTF,TGTGCCAGCAGCCCACCCAGAAGGGGAGGCGGCTACACCTTC
-,TRBJ1-2,TRBD1,TRBV6-5,CASSRGQLNYGYTF,TGTGCCAGCAGTCGGGGACAGCTTAACTATGGCTACACCTTC
-,TRBJ2-1,-,TRBV9,CASSVTGTVTYNEQFF,TGTGCCAGCAGCGTTACCGGGACGGTCACCTACAATGAGCAGTTCTTC
few,TRBJ1-2,-,TRBV28,CASRWGAGGYTF,TGTGCCAGCCGCTGGGGGGCTGGTGGCTACACCTTC
-,TRBJ1-2,TRBD1,TRBV6-5,CASSGTGRSRYGYTF,TGTGCCAGCAGTGGGACAGGACGGTCGCGGTATGGCTACACCTTC
-,TRBJ1-1,-,TRBV11-2,CASLYQPWTEAFF,TGTGCCAGCCTCTACCAACCGTGGACTGAAGCTTTCTTT
-,TRBJ2-5,-,TRBV29-1,CSVDLAGETQYF,TGCAGCGTTGATTTAGCTGGAGAGACCCAGTACTTC
-,TRBJ2-2,-,TRBV9,CASSVTGELFF,TGTGCCAGCAGCGTAACCGGGGAGCTGTTTTTT
-,TRBJ1-2,-,TRBV7-8,CASSLAPGRGRPLANYGYTF,TGTGCCAGCAGCTTGGCGCCCGGCAGGGGCCGTCCGCTAGCTAACTATGGCTACACCTTC
-,TRBJ1-1,-,TRBV5-5,CASSPNTEAFF,TGTGCCAGCAGCCCTAACACTGAAGCTTTCTTT
-,TRBJ2-3,-,TRBV6-6,CASSYRPPPADTQYF,TGTGCCAGCAGTTACCGACCGCCGCCGGCAGATACGCAGTATTTT
-,TRBJ2-6,-,TRBV5-1,CASSGSSGANVLTF,TGCGCCAGCAGCGGGAGCTCTGGGGCCAACGTCCTGACTTTC
-,TRBJ1-3,-,TRBV7-2,CASSLDGGNTIYF,TGTGCCAGCAGCTTAGATGGAGGAAACACCATATATTTT